One sample yielded the 2 T cell receptor beta chains listed below, sequenced in a study of blood T cell repertoires in COVID-19. Repertoires were generated with immunoSEQ multiplex PCR, while TCRdb's copy carries only in-frame clones and drops some. The sample includes 400,000 or so clones, 90% of them seen just once. The sample taken for sequencing was PBMCs or T cells enriched from blood (not recorded which). All receptors derive from a man younger than 35 who had recovered from COVID-19.

This clone occurred a few times. The chain carries TRBV5-1 and TRBJ1-2, with 7 bases matching TRBD1. There are 13 residues in the CDR3. V lost 3 bases to trimming and J lost 2 bases; unmatched junction nucleotides: 1. Germline CDR1 and CDR2: SGHRS and YFSETQ. The DNA for the CDR3 is TGCGCCAGCAGCTCGGGACAGAACTATGGCTACACCTTC. The encoded protein is CASSSGQNYGYTF.

The V and J genes are TRBV11-3 and TRBJ1-1; TRBD1 is a possible D gene (6 bases). V lost 5 bases to trimming and J lost 1 base, with 17 bases between them. The CDR3 has 16 amino acids. The germline gives CDR1 SGHNT, CDR2 YENEEA. The CDR3 protein is CASSVHTGSRNTEAFF. Written as DNA, the CDR3 is TGTGCCAGCAGCGTCCATACAGGGTCGCGGAACACTGAAGCTTTCTTT. Full variable domain (missing parts from reference TRBV11-3 and TRBJ1-1): EAGVVQSPRYKIIEKKQPVAFWCNPISGHNTLYWYLQNLGQGPELLIRYENEEAVDDSQLPKDRFSAERLKGVDSTLKIQPAELGDSAVYLCASSVHTGSRNTEAFFGQGTRLTVV.